These 16 T cell receptor beta chains came from one sample sequenced in a study of T cells in localized non-small cell lung cancer. Sequencing used immunoSEQ multiplex PCR; TCRdb keeps in-frame clones, though not all of them. The sample includes about 82,000 clones, about 78% seen only once; the top ten take 15% to 20%. Sample: PBMCs, taken before any cancer treatment. The origin of the receptors is a man aged 40 to 70 with stage II squamous cell lung carcinoma.

This sequence joins TRBV28 and TRBJ2-2; D might be TRBD2 (5 bases). CDR3 size: 13 residues. Germline V gene lookup returns CDR1 MDHEN and CDR2 SYDVKM. Trimming stripped 6 bases from V and 6 bases from J, with 11 bases between. The CDR3 DNA follows: TGTGCCAGCAGGGGAGTGGTTCCCGGGGAGCTGTTTTTT. Translating it yields CASRGVVPGELFF.

The V and J genes are TRBV6-5 and TRBJ1-1; 8 bases are a match to TRBD1. Germline CDR1 MNHEY, CDR2 SVGAGI. The CDR3 is made up of 14 amino acids. J was trimmed by 1 base and V by 4 bases; bases with no gene match: 2. The chain's CDR3 is CASSWTGSNTEAFF. The CDR3 DNA follows: TGTGCCAGCAGTTGGACAGGGTCGAACACTGAAGCTTTCTTT.

The chain joins TRBV30 to TRBJ1-1; maybe TRBD1 (5 bases). CDR3 length: 13 amino acids. Germline V lookup: CDR1 GTSNPN, CDR2 SVGIG (reference sequence). Deletions cut 8 bases from V and 0 bases from J, with 13 bases between. The CDR3 nucleotides are TGTGCCGGGGCGGGAGTGTTGAACACTGAAGCTTTCTTT. Translated: CAGAGVLNTEAFF.

The genes are TRBV30 and TRBJ2-7; D may be TRBD1 or TRBD2 (5 bases each). The CDR3 is made up of 11 amino acids. Between the trimmed V and J ends, which lost 8 bases and 6 bases, there was a span of 14 bases. The germline V gene encodes CDR1 GTSNPN and CDR2 SVGIG (reference sequence). CDR3 nucleotides: TGTGCCAGGGACGGGAACGGCGAGCAGTACTTC. This gives the protein CARDGNGEQYF.

The chain uses TRBV11-2 and TRBJ2-2; the match to TRBD2 covers 14 bases. The V and J ends lost 4 bases and 7 bases, in that order; junction bases with no gene match: 8. The germline gives CDR1 SGHAT, CDR2 FQNNGV. The CDR3 extends over 17 amino acids. The CDR3 protein is CASSSGLAGDQGGELFF. The CDR3 coding sequence is TGTGCCAGCAGCTCGGGACTAGCGGGAGATCAGGGCGGGGAGCTGTTTTTT.

The rearrangement links TRBV28 to TRBJ2-4, with 9 bases matching TRBD1. J was trimmed by 1 base and V by 4 bases; bases with no gene match: 11. Germline V gene lookup returns CDR1 MDHEN and CDR2 SYDVKM. The CDR3 has 18 residues. The CDR3 DNA follows: TGTGCCAGCAGTTCACACCCGGGACAGGGCTCTGCCAAAAACATTCAGTACTTC. Translating gives CASSSHPGQGSAKNIQYF.

At least ten counts were recorded for this clone. The chain couples TRBV4-1 to TRBJ1-2; D is unresolved. V lost 0 bases and J lost 5, with 13 bases in between. The CDR3 covers 15 residues. Germline V lookup: CDR1 MGHRA, CDR2 YSYEKL. The DNA of the CDR3 is TGCGCCAGCAGCCAAGATTATCAATCGACATATGGCTACACCTTC. Translating gives CASSQDYQSTYGYTF.

The chain recombines TRBV9 with TRBJ2-7; unclear D gene. Germline V gives CDR1 SGDLS, CDR2 YYNGEE. V was clipped by 0 bases and J by 6 bases, with 7 bases between them. The CDR3 extends over 12 amino acids. CDR3 loop: CASSVGIGEQYF. CDR3 bases: TGTGCCAGCAGCGTAGGGATCGGCGAGCAGTACTTC.

The V gene is TRBV2, the J gene TRBJ2-1; 11 bases are shared with TRBD2. The CDR3 sequence is 15 residues long. The germline V gene has CDR1 SNHLY and CDR2 FYNNEI. Trimming at V came to 6 bases and at J to 3 bases, leaving 4 bases not matched to a gene. DNA for the CDR3: TGTGCCAGCAGGGCCGGGACTAGCGGCTACAATGAGCAGTTCTTC. Translating it yields CASRAGTSGYNEQFF.

The genes are TRBV29-1 and TRBJ1-2; tentatively, D is TRBD1 (5 bases). The germline V gene has CDR1 SQVTM and CDR2 ANQGSEA. This CDR3 contains 13 residues. V was cut by 4 bases and J by 4 bases, with 13 bases left in between. CDR3 amino acids: CSVGGGGGYGYTF. The CDR3 DNA sequence: TGCAGCGTTGGGGGCGGCGGAGGCTATGGCTACACCTTC.

The CDR3 reads CASSFSGGVETQYF. CDR3 DNA sequence: TGTGCCAGCAGCTTCAGCGGAGGGGTTGAGACCCAGTACTTC. The rearrangement joins TRBV7-2 to TRBJ2-5, with a possible D match to TRBD2 (6 bases). The CDR3 runs to 14 residues. Looked up from germline, CDR1 is SGHTA and CDR2 is FQGNSA. V was pared by 3 bases and J by 5 bases, with 13 bases between.

V is TRBV18 and J is TRBJ2-7, with TRBD2 identical over 7 bases. The junction had 2 bases not matched to a gene; V was cut back by 6 bases and J by 3 bases. The CDR3 contains 12 residues. CDR1 is KGHSH, CDR2 LQKENI, per germline. DNA for the CDR3: TGTGCCAGCTCTCGCGGGAGCTACGAGCAGTACTTC. Translating gives CASSRGSYEQYF.

This rearrangement joins TRBV5-1 to TRBJ2-7; 7 positions match TRBD2. J lost 2 bases, V lost 5 bases, and 16 bases had no gene match. In germline, CDR1 is SGHRS, CDR2 YFSETQ. The CDR3 loop spans 17 amino acids. CDR3 sequence: CASSFRTPGGPAYEQYF. For the CDR3, the DNA is TGCGCCAGCAGTTTCCGGACCCCGGGGGGTCCCGCCTACGAGCAGTACTTC.

The chain links TRBV2 to TRBJ1-6; 7 positions agree with TRBD1. This CDR3 has 13 amino acids. V lost 6 bases, J lost 13 bases, and 9 bases stayed unmatched. The V gene's germline CDR1 is SNHLY and CDR2 FYNNEI. CDR3: CASRRDRVMPLHF. DNA for the CDR3: TGTGCCAGCAGACGCGACAGGGTGATGCCCCTCCACTTT.

The chain carries TRBV11-2 and TRBJ1-4; no firm D call. Looked up from germline, CDR1 is SGHAT and CDR2 is FQNNGV. Trimming took off 5 bases at V and 8 bases at J, with 9 bases between the two ends. The CDR3 consists of 12 residues. The CDR3 bases are TGTGCCAGCAGCCAAAGACAAGAAAAACTGTTTTTT. Translated, it gives CASSQRQEKLFF.

This clone appeared a single time. The CDR3 coding sequence is TGCAGCGTAGCCAGGGGACCCTCCTACGAGCAGTACTTC. Its protein product is CSVARGPSYEQYF. The chain couples TRBV29-1 to TRBJ2-7; a weak D match, TRBD1 (6 bases). The CDR3 runs 13 residues. In germline, CDR1 is SQVTM, CDR2 ANQGSEA. Trimming shortened V by 6 bases and J by 0 bases, and 12 bases separated the two germline ends.